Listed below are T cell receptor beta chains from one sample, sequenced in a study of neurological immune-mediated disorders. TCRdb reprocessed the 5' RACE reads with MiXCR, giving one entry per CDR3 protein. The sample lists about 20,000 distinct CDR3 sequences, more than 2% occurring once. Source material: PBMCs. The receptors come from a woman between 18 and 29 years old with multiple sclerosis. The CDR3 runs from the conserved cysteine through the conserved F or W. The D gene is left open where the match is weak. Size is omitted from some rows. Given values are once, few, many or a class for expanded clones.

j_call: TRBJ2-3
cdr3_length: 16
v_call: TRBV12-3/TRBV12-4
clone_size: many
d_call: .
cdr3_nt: TGTGCCAGCAGTCTTCTTAGGGGATCCCCCCCAGATACGCAGTATTTT
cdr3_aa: CASSLLRGSPPDTQYF

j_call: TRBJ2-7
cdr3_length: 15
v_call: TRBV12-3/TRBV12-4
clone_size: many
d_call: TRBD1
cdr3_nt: TGTGCCAGCAGTAAAAGATCGGGACAGTCCTACGAGCAGTACTTC
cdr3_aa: CASSKRSGQSYEQYF

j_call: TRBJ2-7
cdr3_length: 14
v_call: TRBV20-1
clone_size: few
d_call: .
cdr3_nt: TGCAGTGCTAAGTCCCCGACTTTCTCCTACGAGCAGTACTTC
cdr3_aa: CSAKSPTFSYEQYF

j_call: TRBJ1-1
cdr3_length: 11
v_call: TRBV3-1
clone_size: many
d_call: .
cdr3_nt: TGTGCCAGCAGCCAAGAGGGTGGAGCTTTCTTT
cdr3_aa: CASSQEGGAFF

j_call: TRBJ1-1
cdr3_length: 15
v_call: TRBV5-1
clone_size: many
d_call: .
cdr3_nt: TGCGCCAGCAGCTCCGAACAGGGAGGTTCCACTGAAGCTTTCTTT
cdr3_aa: CASSSEQGGSTEAFF

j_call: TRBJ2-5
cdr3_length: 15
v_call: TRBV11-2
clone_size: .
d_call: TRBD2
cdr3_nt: TGTGCCAGCAGCCTCCTAGCGGTCGCGGGGGAGACCCAGTACTTC
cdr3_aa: CASSLLAVAGETQYF

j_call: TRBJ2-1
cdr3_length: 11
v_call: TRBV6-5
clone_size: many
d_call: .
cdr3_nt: TGTGCCAGCAGGGGATACAATGAGCAGTTCTTC
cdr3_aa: CASRGYNEQFF

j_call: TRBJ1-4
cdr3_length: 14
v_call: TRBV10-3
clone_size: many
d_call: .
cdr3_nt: TGTGCCATCAGTGGCCAGGGAGGTCGACAAAAACTGTTTTTT
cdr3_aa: CAISGQGGRQKLFF

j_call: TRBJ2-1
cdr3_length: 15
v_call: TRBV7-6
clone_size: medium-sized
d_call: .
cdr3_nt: TGTGCCAGCAGCATAACGGGACAAACCTACAATGAGCAGTTCTTC
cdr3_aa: CASSITGQTYNEQFF

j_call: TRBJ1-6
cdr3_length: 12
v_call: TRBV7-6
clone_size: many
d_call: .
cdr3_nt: TGTGCCAGCGGGACCAATCTTTCACCCCTCCACTTT
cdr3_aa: CASGTNLSPLHF

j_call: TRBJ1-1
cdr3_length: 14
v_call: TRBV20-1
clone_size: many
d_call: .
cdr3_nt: TGCAGTGCTAGTCTCGGACTGTTCTCCACTGAAGCTTTCTTT
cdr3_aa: CSASLGLFSTEAFF

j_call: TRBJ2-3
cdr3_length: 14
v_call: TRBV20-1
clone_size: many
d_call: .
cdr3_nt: TGCAGTGCTAGAAACCCTAGCGGCACAGATACGCAGTATTTT
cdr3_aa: CSARNPSGTDTQYF

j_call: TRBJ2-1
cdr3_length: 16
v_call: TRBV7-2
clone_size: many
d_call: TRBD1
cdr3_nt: TGTGCCAGCAGCTTAGTTAGGGACAGGGGAGAGAATGAGCAGTTCTTC
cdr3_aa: CASSLVRDRGENEQFF

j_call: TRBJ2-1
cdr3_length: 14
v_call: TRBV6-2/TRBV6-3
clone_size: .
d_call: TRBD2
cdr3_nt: TGTGCCAGCGTAGCGGGGGGGCAATACAATGAGCAGTTCTTC
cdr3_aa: CASVAGGQYNEQFF

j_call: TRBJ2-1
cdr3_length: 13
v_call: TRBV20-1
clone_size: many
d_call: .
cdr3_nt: TGCAGTGCTAATGCGGATCACTACAATGAGCAGTTCTTC
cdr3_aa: CSANADHYNEQFF

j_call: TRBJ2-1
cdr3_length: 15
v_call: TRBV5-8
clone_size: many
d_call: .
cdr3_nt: TGTGCCAGCAGCTTGACCCGGGCGTCATACAATGAGCAGTTCTTC
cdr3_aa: CASSLTRASYNEQFF

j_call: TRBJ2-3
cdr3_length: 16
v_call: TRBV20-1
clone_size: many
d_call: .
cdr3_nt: TGCAGTGCTAGAGAGAGTGCGACAACTAGCACAGATACGCAGTATTTT
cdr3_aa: CSARESATTSTDTQYF

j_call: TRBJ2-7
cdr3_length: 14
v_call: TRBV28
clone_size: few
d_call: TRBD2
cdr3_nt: TGTGCCAGCAGGTCTAGCGGGGGGGCCTACGAGCAGTACTTC
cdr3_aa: CASRSSGGAYEQYF

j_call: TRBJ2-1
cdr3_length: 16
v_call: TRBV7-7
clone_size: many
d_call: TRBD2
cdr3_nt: TGTGCTAGCAGCTTAACGCCCAGCGGGGGGGCGGGTGAGCAGTTCTTC
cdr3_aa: CASSLTPSGGAGEQFF

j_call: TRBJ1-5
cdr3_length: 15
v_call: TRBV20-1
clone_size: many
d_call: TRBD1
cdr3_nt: TGCAGTGCTAGAGGTGGGACAGGGCGCAATCAGCCCCAGCATTTT
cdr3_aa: CSARGGTGRNQPQHF

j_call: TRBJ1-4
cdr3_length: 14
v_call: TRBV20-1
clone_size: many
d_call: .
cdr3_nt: TGCAGTGCTATCAAGGGGGCAACTAATGAAAAACTGTTTTTT
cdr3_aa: CSAIKGATNEKLFF

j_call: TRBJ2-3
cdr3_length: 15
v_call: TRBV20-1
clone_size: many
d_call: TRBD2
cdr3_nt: TGCAGTGCTAGAGGACAGACTAGCAGCACAGATACGCAGTATTTT
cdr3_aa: CSARGQTSSTDTQYF

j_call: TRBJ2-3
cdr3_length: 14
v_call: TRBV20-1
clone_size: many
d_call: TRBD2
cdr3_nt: TGCAGTGCTAGTGCTAGCGGGTTCGTGGATACGCAGTATTTT
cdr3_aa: CSASASGFVDTQYF

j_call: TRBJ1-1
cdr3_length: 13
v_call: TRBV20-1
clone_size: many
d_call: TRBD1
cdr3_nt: TGCAGTGCCAAGGACAGGGGGGACACTGAAGCTTTCTTT
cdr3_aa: CSAKDRGDTEAFF

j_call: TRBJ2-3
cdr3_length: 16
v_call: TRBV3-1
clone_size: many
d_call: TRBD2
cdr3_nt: TGTGCCAGCAGCCAAGATCTAGCGGGAGTTCCAGATACGCAGTATTTT
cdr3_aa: CASSQDLAGVPDTQYF

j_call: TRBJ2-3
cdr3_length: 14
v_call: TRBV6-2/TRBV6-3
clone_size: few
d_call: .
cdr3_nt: TGTGCCAGCAGTTCGGGGTCTAGCACAGATACGCAGTATTTT
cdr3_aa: CASSSGSSTDTQYF

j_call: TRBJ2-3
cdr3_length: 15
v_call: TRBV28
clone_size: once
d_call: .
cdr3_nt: TGTGCCAGCAGTTTGGGTGGCGCTACACAGAAAACGCAGTATTTT
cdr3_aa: CASSLGGATQKTQYF

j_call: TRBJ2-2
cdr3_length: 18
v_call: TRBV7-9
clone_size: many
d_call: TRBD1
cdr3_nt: TGTGCCAGCAGACCCGGGACAGGGGGCGTTGGGAACACCGGGGAGCTGTTTTTT
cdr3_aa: CASRPGTGGVGNTGELFF

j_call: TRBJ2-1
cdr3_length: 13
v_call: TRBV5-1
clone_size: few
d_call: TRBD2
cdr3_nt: TGCGCCAGCAGCCTGGGACTAGCAGAAGAGCAGTTCTTC
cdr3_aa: CASSLGLAEEQFF

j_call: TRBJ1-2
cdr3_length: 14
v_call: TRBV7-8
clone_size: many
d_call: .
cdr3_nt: TGTGCCAGCAGCTACAGCCTCACCTCGGGCGGCTACACCTTC
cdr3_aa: CASSYSLTSGGYTF

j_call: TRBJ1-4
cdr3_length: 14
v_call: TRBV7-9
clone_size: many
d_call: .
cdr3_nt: TGTGCCAGCAGCTTTTGGACAGATAATGAAAAACTGTTTTTT
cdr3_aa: CASSFWTDNEKLFF

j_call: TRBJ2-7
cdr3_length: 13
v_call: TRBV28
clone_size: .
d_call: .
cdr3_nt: TGTGCCAGCAGTTTCGCAGGGTCCTACGAGCAGTACTTC
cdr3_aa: CASSFAGSYEQYF

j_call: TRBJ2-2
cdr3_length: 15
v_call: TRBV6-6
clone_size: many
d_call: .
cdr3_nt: TGTGCCAGCAGTTACTCTGTTCTAGCGACCGGGGAGCTGTTTTTT
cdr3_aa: CASSYSVLATGELFF

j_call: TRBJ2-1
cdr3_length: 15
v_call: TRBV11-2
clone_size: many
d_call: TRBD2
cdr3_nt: TGTGCCAGCAGCTTAGTAGCGGGGCAGTACAATGAGCAGTTCTTC
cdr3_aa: CASSLVAGQYNEQFF

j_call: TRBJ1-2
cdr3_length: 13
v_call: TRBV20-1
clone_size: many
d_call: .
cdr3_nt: TGCAGTGCTAGCATAGGGGGTGAATATGGCTACACCTTC
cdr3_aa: CSASIGGEYGYTF

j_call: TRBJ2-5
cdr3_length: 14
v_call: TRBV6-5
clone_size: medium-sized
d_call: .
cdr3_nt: TGTGCCAGCAGTTCCCGGGCCGCGGCGGAGACCCAGTACTTC
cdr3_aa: CASSSRAAAETQYF

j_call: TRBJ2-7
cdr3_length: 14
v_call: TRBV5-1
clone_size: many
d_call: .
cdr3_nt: TGCGCCAGCAGCTCCGGGACGGGGGACTACGAGCAGTACTTC
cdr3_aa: CASSSGTGDYEQYF

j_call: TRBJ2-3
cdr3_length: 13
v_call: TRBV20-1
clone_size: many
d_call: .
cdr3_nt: TGCAGTGCTAGTGACCCAAGCAGAGATACGCAGTATTTT
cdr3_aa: CSASDPSRDTQYF

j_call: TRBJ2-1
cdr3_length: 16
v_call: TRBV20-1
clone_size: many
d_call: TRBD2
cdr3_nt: TGCAGTGCTAGAGATCTTTTTAGCGGGAGAAGGGATGAGCAGTTCTTC
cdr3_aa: CSARDLFSGRRDEQFF

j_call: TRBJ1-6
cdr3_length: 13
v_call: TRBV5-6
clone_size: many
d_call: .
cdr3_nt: TGTGCCAGCACTAGGACGGATAATTCACCCCTCCACTTT
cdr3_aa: CASTRTDNSPLHF

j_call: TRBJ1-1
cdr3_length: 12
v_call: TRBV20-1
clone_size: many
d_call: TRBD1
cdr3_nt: TGCAGTTCGGACAGGGTGAACACTGAAGCTTTCTTT
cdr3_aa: CSSDRVNTEAFF

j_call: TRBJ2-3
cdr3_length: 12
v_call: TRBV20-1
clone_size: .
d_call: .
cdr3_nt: TGCAGTGCTAGAAACAGGGCAGATACGCAGTATTTT
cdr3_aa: CSARNRADTQYF

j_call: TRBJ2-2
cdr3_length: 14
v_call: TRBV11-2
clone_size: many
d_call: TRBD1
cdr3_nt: TGTGCCAGCAGCTTGACAGGGTGGACCGGGGAGCTGTTTTTT
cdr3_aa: CASSLTGWTGELFF

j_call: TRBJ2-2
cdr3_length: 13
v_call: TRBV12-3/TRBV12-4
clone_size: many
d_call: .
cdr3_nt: TGTGCCAGCAGTAGACTACACACCGGGGAGCTGTTTTTT
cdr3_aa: CASSRLHTGELFF

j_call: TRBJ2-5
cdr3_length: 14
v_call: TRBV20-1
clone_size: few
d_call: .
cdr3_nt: TGCAGTGCTAGACACTACCCTGTTCAAGAGACCCAGTACTTC
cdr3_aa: CSARHYPVQETQYF

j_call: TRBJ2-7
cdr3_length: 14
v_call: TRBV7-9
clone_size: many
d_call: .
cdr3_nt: TGTGCCAGCAGCTTAGAAGGGGGCTCCTACGAGCAGTACTTC
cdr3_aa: CASSLEGGSYEQYF

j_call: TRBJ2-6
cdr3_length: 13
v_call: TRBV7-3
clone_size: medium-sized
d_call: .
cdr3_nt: TGTGCCAGCAGCCCTTCTGGGGCCAACGTCCTGACTTTC
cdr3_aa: CASSPSGANVLTF

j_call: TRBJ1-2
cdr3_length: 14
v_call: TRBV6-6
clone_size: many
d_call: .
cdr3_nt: TGTGCCAGCAGGGACACCGGAGGTACCTATGGCTACACCTTC
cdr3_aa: CASRDTGGTYGYTF

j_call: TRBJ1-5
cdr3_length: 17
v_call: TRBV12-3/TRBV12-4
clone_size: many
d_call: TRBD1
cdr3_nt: TGTGCCAGCAGTTTAGGGACAGGGATCGATAATGGTCAGCCCCAGCATTTT
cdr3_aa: CASSLGTGIDNGQPQHF

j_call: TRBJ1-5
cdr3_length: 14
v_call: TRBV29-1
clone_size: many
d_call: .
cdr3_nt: TGCAGCGTTGGGACAGCTTTAGGCAATCAGCCCCAGCATTTT
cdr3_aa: CSVGTALGNQPQHF

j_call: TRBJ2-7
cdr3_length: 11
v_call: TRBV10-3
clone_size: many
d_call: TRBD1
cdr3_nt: TGTGCCGTCGGACAGGCCGTGGAGCAGTACTTC
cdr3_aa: CAVGQAVEQYF